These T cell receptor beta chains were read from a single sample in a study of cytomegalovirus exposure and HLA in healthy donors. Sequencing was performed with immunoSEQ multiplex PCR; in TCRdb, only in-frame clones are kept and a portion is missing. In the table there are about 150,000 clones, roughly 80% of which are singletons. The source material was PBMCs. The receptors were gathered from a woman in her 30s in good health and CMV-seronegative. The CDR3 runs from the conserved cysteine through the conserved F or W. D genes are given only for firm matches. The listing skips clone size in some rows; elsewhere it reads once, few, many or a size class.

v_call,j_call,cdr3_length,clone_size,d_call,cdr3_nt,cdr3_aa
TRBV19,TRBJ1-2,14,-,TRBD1,TGTGCCAGTAGTAAGAGACAGGGCAACTATGGCTACACCTTC,CASSKRQGNYGYTF
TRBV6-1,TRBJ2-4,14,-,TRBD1,TGTGCCACCCTGGACAGGCTTGGGGGAAACATTCAGTACTTC,CATLDRLGGNIQYF
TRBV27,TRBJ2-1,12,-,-,TGTGCCAGCAGTTTCTCGGCGGGGGAGCAGTTCTTC,CASSFSAGEQFF
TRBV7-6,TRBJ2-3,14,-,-,TGTGCCAGCAGCCTAGACCTAATCACAGATACGCAGTATTTT,CASSLDLITDTQYF
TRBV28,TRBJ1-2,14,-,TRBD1,TGTGCCAGCACGAGGTCCGGGACAGCCTATGGCTACACCTTC,CASTRSGTAYGYTF
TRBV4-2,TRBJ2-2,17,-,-,TGTGCCAGCAGCCAAGAAGTGTCGGGGTCGAGCACCGGGGAGCTGTTTTTT,CASSQEVSGSSTGELFF
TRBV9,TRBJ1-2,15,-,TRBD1,TGTGCCAGCAGCGTATCAGGGGGCGGACACTATGGCTACACCTTC,CASSVSGGGHYGYTF
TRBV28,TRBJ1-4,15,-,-,TGTGCCAGCAGTACTAGACACGGTACCTATGAAAAACTGTTTTTT,CASSTRHGTYEKLFF
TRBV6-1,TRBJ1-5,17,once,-,TGTGCCAGCAGTGACCCCCAAAGGCCCCAGGGCCATCAGCCCCAGCATTTT,CASSDPQRPQGHQPQHF
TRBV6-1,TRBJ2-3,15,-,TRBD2,TGTGCCAGCAGAGTAGGGACTAGCGGATCATATACGCAGTATTTT,CASRVGTSGSYTQYF
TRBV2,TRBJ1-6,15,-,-,TGTGCCAGCAGTGGGGCAAGCTCCTATAATTCACCCCTCCACTTT,CASSGASSYNSPLHF
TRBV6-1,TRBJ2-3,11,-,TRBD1,TGTGCCAGCAACGGACAGGGGGCCCAGTATTTT,CASNGQGAQYF
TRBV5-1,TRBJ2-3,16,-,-,TGCGCCAGCAGCAGGGCCACAATACAGGGTCCAGATACGCAGTATTTT,CASSRATIQGPDTQYF
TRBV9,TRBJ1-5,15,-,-,TGTGCCAGCAGCGTAGATTGGGACACCGATCAGCCCCAGCATTTT,CASSVDWDTDQPQHF
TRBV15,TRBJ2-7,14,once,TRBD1,TGTGCCACCAGCAGGGGACAGGCCGGGGGCGAGCAGTACTTC,CATSRGQAGGEQYF
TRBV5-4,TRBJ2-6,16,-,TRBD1,TGTGCCAGCAACCCCGACAGGGTCTCTGGGGCCAACGTCCTGACTTTC,CASNPDRVSGANVLTF
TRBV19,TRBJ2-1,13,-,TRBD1,TGTGCCAGTAGTCCAGGGGACAGGAATGAGCAGTTCTTC,CASSPGDRNEQFF
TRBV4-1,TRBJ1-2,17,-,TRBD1,TGCGCCAGCAGCCAAGATGAGGGGGACAGGGGCTTCTATGGCTACACCTTC,CASSQDEGDRGFYGYTF
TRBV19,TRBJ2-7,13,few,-,TGTGCCAGTAGCTTCGGAGGGTTCGACGAGCAGTACTTC,CASSFGGFDEQYF
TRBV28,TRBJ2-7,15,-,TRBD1,TGTGCCAGCAGTTCGAACAGGGGCCTCGGGGACGAGCAGTACTTC,CASSSNRGLGDEQYF
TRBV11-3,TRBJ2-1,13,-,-,TGTGCCAGCAGCTTTCGCTCCTACAATGAGCAGTTCTTC,CASSFRSYNEQFF
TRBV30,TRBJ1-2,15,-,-,TGTGCCTGGAGTGTAATCACGGGTGCCGCGGGTGGCTACACCTTC,CAWSVITGAAGGYTF
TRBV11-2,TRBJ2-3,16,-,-,TGTGCCAGCAGCTTAGGAGTAGCCACCTACACAGATACGCAGTATTTT,CASSLGVATYTDTQYF
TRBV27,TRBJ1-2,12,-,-,TGTGCCAGCAGCTCTCCAGGGTATGGCTACACCTTC,CASSSPGYGYTF
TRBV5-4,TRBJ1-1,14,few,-,TGTGCCAGCAGCTTGGGTTTTACGGACACTGAAGCTTTCTTT,CASSLGFTDTEAFF
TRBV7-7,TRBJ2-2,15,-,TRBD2,TGTGCCAGCAGCTTAACTAGCGGGGGGCTCGGGGAGCTGTTTTTT,CASSLTSGGLGELFF
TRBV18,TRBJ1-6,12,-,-,TGTGCCAGCTCGGCAGGGGATTCACCCCTCCACTTT,CASSAGDSPLHF
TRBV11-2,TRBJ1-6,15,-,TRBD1,TGTGCCAGCAGCGGGAGCACAGGGGACAATTCACCCCTCCACTTT,CASSGSTGDNSPLHF
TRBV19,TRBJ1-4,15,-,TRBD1,TGTGCCAGTACCTTCGCGAAGGGGGCGGGTGAAAAACTGTTTTTT,CASTFAKGAGEKLFF
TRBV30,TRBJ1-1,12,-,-,TGTGCCTGGAGCCTTTGGAACACTGAAGCTTTCTTT,CAWSLWNTEAFF
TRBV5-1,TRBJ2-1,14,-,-,TGCGCCAGCAGCAACAGGTTCACCTACAATGAGCAGTTCTTC,CASSNRFTYNEQFF
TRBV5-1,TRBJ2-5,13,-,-,TGCGCCAGCAGCCCGGAGTACCAAGAGACCCAGTACTTC,CASSPEYQETQYF
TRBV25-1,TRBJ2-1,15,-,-,TGTGCCAGCAGTGACCCCCGGCGGGCCTACAATGAGCAGTTCTTC,CASSDPRRAYNEQFF
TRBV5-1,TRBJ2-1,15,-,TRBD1,TGCGCCAGCAGCTTGGTAGGACAGGGGTGGGATGAGCAGTTCTTC,CASSLVGQGWDEQFF
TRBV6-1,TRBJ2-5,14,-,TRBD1,TGTGCCAGCAGTAGAAGAGGACAGGGAATAATTCAGTACTTC,CASSRRGQGIIQYF
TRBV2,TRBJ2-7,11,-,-,TGTGCCAGCAGTGAAGCGCGCGAGCAGTACTTC,CASSEAREQYF
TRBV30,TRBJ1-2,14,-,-,TGTGCCTGGAGTAGGGGGGAGGGCTCCTATGGCTACACCTTC,CAWSRGEGSYGYTF
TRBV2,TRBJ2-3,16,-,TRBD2,TGTGCCAGCAGGGGGACTAGCGGGCGATTCACAGATACGCAGTATTTT,CASRGTSGRFTDTQYF
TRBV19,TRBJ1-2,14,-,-,TGTGCCAGTAGTATAGATGACGGTGCCTTTGGGCACACCTTC,CASSIDDGAFGHTF
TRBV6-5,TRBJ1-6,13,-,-,TGTGCCAGCAGTTACCCATCGCGGGCACCCCTCCACTTT,CASSYPSRAPLHF
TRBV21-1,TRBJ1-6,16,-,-,TGTGCCAGCAGCAAACTGGCCAGGGGAAGGAATTCACCCCTCCACTTT,CASSKLARGRNSPLHF
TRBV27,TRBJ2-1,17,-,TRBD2,TGTGCCAGCAGGCCCTTTTCGCGGACTAGCGGATACAATGAGCAGTTCTTC,CASRPFSRTSGYNEQFF
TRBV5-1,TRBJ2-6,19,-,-,TGCGCCAGCAGCTTGAGGGAGACGGAGTACCCCTCTGGGGCCAACGTCCTGACTTTC,CASSLRETEYPSGANVLTF
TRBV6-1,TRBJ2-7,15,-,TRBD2,TGTGCCAGCAGTGAATATGGGGGGGGAAGCCACGAGCAGTACTTC,CASSEYGGGSHEQYF
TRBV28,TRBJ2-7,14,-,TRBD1,TGTGCCAGCAGGACTCCGGACAGGGGCTACGAGCAGTACTTC,CASRTPDRGYEQYF
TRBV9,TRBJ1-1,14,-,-,TGTGCCAGCAGCCCACAGACAGCTTCGACTGAAGCTTTCTTT,CASSPQTASTEAFF